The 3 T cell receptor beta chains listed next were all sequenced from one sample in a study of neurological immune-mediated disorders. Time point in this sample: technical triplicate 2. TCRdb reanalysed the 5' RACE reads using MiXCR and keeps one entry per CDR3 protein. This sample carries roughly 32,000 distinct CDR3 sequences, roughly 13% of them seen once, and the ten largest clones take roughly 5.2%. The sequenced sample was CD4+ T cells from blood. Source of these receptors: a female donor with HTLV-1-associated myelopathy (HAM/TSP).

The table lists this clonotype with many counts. The CDR3 coding sequence is TGCAGTGCTAGCGGGGGGCCGGAGGACGAGCAGTACTTC. The encoded protein is CSASGGPEDEQYF. This chain links TRBV20-1 with TRBJ2-7, with D maybe TRBD2 (7 bases). Germline V CDR1 and CDR2: DFQATT, SNEGSKA (reference sequence). Trimming took off 3 bases at V and 5 bases at J, with 14 bases between the two ends. The CDR3 covers 13 residues.

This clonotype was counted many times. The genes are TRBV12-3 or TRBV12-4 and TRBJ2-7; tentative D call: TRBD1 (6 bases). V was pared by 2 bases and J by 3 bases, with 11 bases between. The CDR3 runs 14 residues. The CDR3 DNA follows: TGTGCCAGCAGTTTATTCGGGGACAACTACGAGCAGTACTTC. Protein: CASSLFGDNYEQYF.

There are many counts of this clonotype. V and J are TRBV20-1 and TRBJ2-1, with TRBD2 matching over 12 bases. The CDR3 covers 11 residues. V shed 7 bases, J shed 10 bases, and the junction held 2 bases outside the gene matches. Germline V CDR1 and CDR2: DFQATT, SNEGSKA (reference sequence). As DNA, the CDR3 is TGCAGTGGACTAGCGGGAGACGAGCAGTTCTTC. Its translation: CSGLAGDEQFF.